The clone carrying this TCR beta chain appeared a single time. This CDR3 has 13 residues. CDR1 MDHEN and CDR2 SYDVKM come from the germline V gene. The trim removed 6 bases at V and 16 bases at J, leaving 15 bases unmatched. The record originates from a study of PD-L1 blockade in urothelial cancer. Clones were sequenced by immunoSEQ multiplex PCR, and TCRdb holds only the in-frame ones, with some missing. The sample includes fewer than 40,000 clones, about 93% of them seen just once. Sequencing used PBMCs, obtained around atezolizumab (anti-PD-L1) treatment. The chain joins TRBV28 to TRBJ2-1; 7 bases match TRBD1. This TCR was recovered from a man aged 65 to 85 with urothelial cancer. The CDR3 sequence: CASRPGTALFGFF. For the CDR3, the DNA is TGTGCCAGCAGACCGGGGACAGCTCTCTTTGGATTCTTC.